Sequencing of this T cell receptor beta chain was carried out in a study of regulatory T cells in long-lasting Graves disease. Germline V gene sequence: CDR1 LGHDT, CDR2 YNNKEL (reference sequence). CDR3 length: 16 amino acids. V was shortened by 1 base and J by 4 bases, with 15 bases between the two germline ends. Investigators prepared the TCR beta libraries by applying iRepertoire HTBI primers and Arm-PCR of CDR3 regions. Via MiXCR, TCRdb re-called the multiplex PCR reads, giving one row per CDR3 protein. The sample shows around 480,000 distinct CDR3 sequences, about a sixth of them seen only once. The sample's time point: newly diagnosed GD, antithyroid drugs for less than 3 months. Preparation of the TCR library used RNA extracted from PBMCs. This clonotype was counted ten times or more. These sequences were also reported in another study, on T cells in Graves' hyperthyroidism and ophthalmopathy. From that report: Peripheral blood also featured most of the thyroid clonotypes expanded above 0.001.

This sample comprised peripheral blood mononuclear cells (PBMCs), obtained at new diagnosis, from a patient treated with antithyroid drugs. This TCR was recovered from a man aged 40-49 years with Graves disease. The V and J genes are TRBV3-1 and TRBJ2-3, with a possible D match to TRBD2 (6 bases). In DNA form, the CDR3 reads TGTGCCAGCAGCCAAGGGCTCAGGAGGGCCTCAGATACGCAGTATTTT. It translates to CASSQGLRRASDTQYF.